This T cell receptor (beta chain) was documented in a study of shared clonotypes between healthy human individuals (dated by TCRdb to about 2020). General notes on the study: The cohort included three men and two women between 18 and 49 years of age. For each donor, CD4 naive and CD4 memory were each given three plates, CD8 naive was given two plates, and CD8 memory was given one plate. The study deeply sequenced blood TCR repertoires of about 5 healthy adults to estimate repertoire size and the extent of clonotype sharing between individuals. Libraries were prepared and TCR repertoires were sequenced by different laboratories using diverse techniques, in order to increase sequencing depth and limit assay-specific biases. Per donor, leukapheresis produced somewhere between about 0.94 and 9 billion PBMCs.

About this clone: The antigen this receptor binds is unknown. Per-base qualities were not stored, and no clone one base away is much larger.

For the CD8 naive samples, CD45RO-negative cells were positively selected for CCR7, yielding a CD45RA+CCR7+ population from which TemRA cells were excluded. Healthy HIV-negative adults with no recently reported acute infections or vaccinations were included as donors. Every donor was a Caucasian adult living in Nashville, Tennessee, USA. Blood was collected by leukapheresis, and PBMCs were isolated by Ficoll-Histopaque density gradient centrifugation and then cryopreserved in liquid nitrogen vapor phase. Analytical flow cytometry was used to check the purity and quantity of each magnetically sorted T cell population. Genomic DNA was isolated from every sorted fraction and measured by UV absorbance on a Nanodrop 2000c. V is clipped by 3 bases and J by 6 bases, and the sequence between their germline boundaries is 6 bases long. CDR3 length: 12 amino acids, cysteine to phenylalanine. Of all the DNA, just the CDR3 is kept, 36 bases in frame from base 1. CDR1 and CDR2 are drawn from the germline V gene: SGHAT, FQNNGV.

TCR CDR3 regions were amplified from genomic DNA by multiplex PCR using the deep immunoSEQ assay. Genomic DNA extracted from each cell subset was distributed evenly over all wells of several immunoSEQ 96-well plates, and each plate served as one replicate. Each replicate PCR for sorted subsets received around 200 ng genomic DNA, equal to tens of thousands of T cell genomes. Purified libraries were quantified with a Qubit 3.0 fluorometer, sized on a Bioanalyzer 2100, and re-quantified with the KAPA Library Quantification kit. A separate single-read 150-cycle Illumina NextSeq 550 flow cell was used to sequence each immunoSEQ 96-well plate. The authors' analysis ran thus. Because only junctional sequences without quality scores were contained in the immunoSEQ output, filtering matching that applied to full-length reads could not be performed. To assign V/J genes and CDR3, sequences were annotated using PyIR, a Python wrapper for IgBLAST v1.9, with IMGT germline references. Any read was removed if the V/J assignment was weak (E-value above 1e-6), the CDR3 was missing, or the read contained stop codons, out-of-frame junctions, or ambiguous translated residues. V3J clonotypes were defined as sequences sharing an identical inferred V gene, J gene, and CDR3 amino acid sequence. To compute the percentage overlap between repertoires, the number of shared unique clonotypes was divided by the size of the smaller repertoire. Richness of each repertoire was evaluated using RTK rarefaction, the Chao1 estimator, and Recon v2.1 estimates of unobserved clonotypes. For all TCRbeta clonotypes obtained by the gDNA method from a few donors, generation probabilities were computed with OLGA. TCRdb limited this immuneACCESS table to in-frame rearrangements with V and J called. A share of clones is missing; checked studies link under half to unresolved V genes, and the rest is unexplained. The V and J calls and clone size come from that table; D and trimming were worked out from the DNA. The sample records about 680,000 clones, about 91% of which are singletons. The top ten hold approximately 22% of the sample.

The full study reports these points: Rarefaction of sorted-subset datasets indicated incomplete sequencing despite the large sequencing depth. Compared with non-shared clonotypes, the clonotypes found in all four sorted-subset donors had higher generation probabilities. About 5% of naive CD4, 3% to 3.5% of naive CD8, 2% to 2.5% of memory CD4, and about 0.4% of memory CD8 clonotypes were shared across a few donors. Only blood was sampled, and tissue TCR repertoires likely differ from those in blood. Naive subsets generally had larger estimated clonotype richness than memory subsets. The small number of donors limited the genetic and exposure-history diversity represented. Based on pairwise subsampling, the degree of clonotype sharing among donors was expected to be affected by sequencing depth.

This chain joins TRBV11-2 to TRBJ2-1, with an unclear D gene assignment. This clonotype was obtained from a man aged 25 to 45 in good health. Sequencing used naive CD8+ T cells sorted from blood. The cell subset or site tag for this specimen amounts to: CD45RA+CCR7+. CDR3 region: CASSFVFNEQFF. The bases are TGTGCCAGCAGCTTCGTGTTCAATGAGCAGTTCTTC.